These 27 T cell receptor beta chains were all obtained from the same sample, sequenced in a study of tumor and adjacent non-tumor tissue in lung cancer. A modified ARM-PCR protocol with three rounds of nested PCR amplified TCRbeta. TCRdb redid the calling of the multiplex PCR reads with MiXCR, one entry per CDR3 protein. The table lists about 200,000 distinct CDR3 sequences, 70% to 75% of them singletons. RNA was extracted from bulk tissue without any cell sorting. The source material was lung tumor tissue. The receptors stem from a man aged 55 to 69 with non-small cell lung cancer.

With regard to this clonotype: The junction shows a germline mismatch at one end, possibly a read error. The chain couples TRBV10-1 to TRBJ1-4; D gene ambiguous. The CDR3 runs 14 residues. Per the germline V gene, CDR1 is WNHNN and CDR2 is SYGVQD (reference sequence). CDR3 protein: CTSSESSVGEKLFF. The CDR3 DNA reads as TGCACCAGCAGTGAGTCCAGCGTGGGCGAAAAACTGTTTTTT.

This clonotype was found once. A much bigger clone sits one base away, suggesting this may be a read error. The rearrangement uses TRBV29-1 and TRBJ1-1; D gene ambiguous. Germline V CDR1 and CDR2: SQVTM, ANQGSEA. The CDR3 contains 13 residues. V lost 3 bases, J lost 0 bases, and 8 bases lay in between. The DNA for the CDR3 is TGCAGCGTTGATATCCGCCTGAACACTGAAGCTTTCTTT. This codes for CSVDIRLNTEAFF.

A remark on this clonotype: This clone may be a read error of a much larger clone one base away. The V call is TRBV11-3, the J call TRBJ2-4; the D gene could be TRBD1 or TRBD2 (6 bases each). This CDR3 comprises 17 residues. The germline V gene encodes CDR1 SGHNT and CDR2 YENEEA. CDR3 bases: TGTGCCAGCAGCTTAGGTGCCCCTCGGGGGCACCAAAACATTCAGTGCTTC. This codes for CASSLGAPRGHQNIQCF. Filled out from reference TRBV11-3 and TRBJ2-4, the complete variable domain reads EAGVVQSPRYKIIEKKQPVAFWCNPISGHNTLYWYLQNLGQGPELLIRYENEEAVDDSQLPKDRFSAERLKGVDSTLKIQPAELGDSAVYLCASSLGAPRGHQNIQCFGAGTRLSVL.

The rearrangement links TRBV20-1 to TRBJ2-5; 9 bases map to TRBD2. Germline-derived CDR1 and CDR2 are DFQATT and SNEGSKA (reference sequence). The CDR3 runs to 14 residues. Trimming cost V 6 bases and J 11 bases; bases outside gene matches: 16. The CDR3 bases are TGCAGTGCCTCAGCGGGAGGCATTTACAATGAGCAGTACTTC. Its protein product is CSASAGGIYNEQYF.

As concerns this clonotype: A single base separates this from a much larger clone, so it may be a read error. The chain has TRBV7-3 and TRBJ2-1; TRBD2 matches 8 bases. The CDR3 has 16 amino acids. V lost 0 bases, J lost 2 bases, and 3 bases stayed unmatched. CDR1 is SGHTA, CDR2 FQGTGA, per germline. CDR3 protein: CASSLTGLAPYNEQFF. Here the CDR3 DNA reads TGTGCCAGCAGCTTAACAGGACTAGCCCCCTACAATGAGCAGTTCTTC.

V is TRBV11-2 and J is TRBJ2-5; D gene ambiguous. V shed 1 base and J shed 7 bases, with 7 bases lying between them. The CDR3 totals 12 residues. The germline V gene has CDR1 SGHAT and CDR2 FQNNGV. The CDR3 spells CASSLGPGTQYF. The CDR3 nucleotides read TGTGCCAGCAGCTTAGGGCCCGGGACCCAGTACTTC.

In DNA form, the CDR3 reads TGTGCCAGCAGTTTCACCGGGTACGAGCAGTACTTC. It translates to CASSFTGYEQYF. The chain links TRBV11-3 to TRBJ2-7, with no clear D. This CDR3 is 12 amino acids long. Deletions cut 6 bases from V and 4 bases from J, with 10 bases between. In germline, CDR1 is SGHNT, CDR2 YENEEA. The entire variable domain, with the rest obtained from reference TRBV11-3 and TRBJ2-7, is as follows: EAGVVQSPRYKIIEKKQPVAFWCNPISGHNTLYWYLQNLGQGPELLIRYENEEAVDDSQLPKDRFSAERLKGVDSTLKIQPAELGDSAVYLCASSFTGYEQYFGPGTRLTVT.

With respect to this clonotype: The junction differs from germline at one of its ends, possibly a read error. This chain joins TRBV20-1 and TRBJ2-1, with D possibly being TRBD2 (5 bases). This CDR3 has 13 amino acids. The germline V gene has CDR1 DFQATT and CDR2 SNEGSKA (reference sequence). CDR3 coding DNA: TGCAGTGCTCAACTAGTATCCTACAATGAGCAGTTTTTC. It codes for CSAQLVSYNEQFF.

The V and J genes are TRBV6-1 and TRBJ2-1; D is unresolved. Per the germline V gene, CDR1 is MNHNS and CDR2 is SASEGT. V lost 7 bases and J lost 4, with 14 bases in between. The CDR3 is made up of 14 amino acids. CDR3 in DNA: TGTGCCAGCACGACTGAGAACTCATACAATGAGCAGTTCTTC. As protein: CASTTENSYNEQFF.

This clonotype appeared a few times. J is TRBJ2-5 and V is TRBV4-2; 11 bases fit TRBD2. V lost 5 bases and J lost 5; bases outside the gene matches: 10. The germline CDR1 and CDR2 sequences are LGHNA and YNFKEQ. The CDR3 contains 16 residues. CDR3 nucleotide sequence: TGTGCCAGCAGCTCCCGACTAGCGGGACCCAGGGAGACCCAGTACTTC. This gives the protein CASSSRLAGPRETQYF.

This clonotype appeared a few times. The chain uses TRBV24-1 and TRBJ2-1; 11 bases match TRBD2. The CDR3 runs 15 residues. The J segment lost 5 bases and the V segment lost 4 bases, leaving 3 bases of the junction unmatched. In germline, CDR1 is KGHDR, CDR2 SFDVKD. This chain's CDR3 is CATSDPGLADNEQFF. The CDR3 nucleotides are TGTGCCACCAGTGACCCGGGACTAGCGGACAATGAGCAGTTCTTC.

The chain recombines TRBV10-2 with TRBJ1-6, with 11 bases matching TRBD1. From germline, CDR1 is WSHSY and CDR2 SAAADI. The CDR3 spans 16 residues. CDR3 region: CISSEGQGVHNSPLHF. CDR3 sequence (DNA): TGCATCAGCAGTGAGGGACAGGGGGTGCATAATTCACCCCTCCACTTT.

This clonotype was found many times. The chain carries TRBV20-1 and TRBJ2-7; TRBD2 aligns across 7 bases. This CDR3 is 15 amino acids long. The V segment lost 0 bases and the J segment 3 bases; nucleotides outside the gene matches: 8. In germline, CDR1 is DFQATT, CDR2 SNEGSKA (reference sequence). CDR3 amino acids: CSARDSQRGFYEQYF. CDR3 bases: TGCAGTGCTAGAGATAGCCAGCGGGGATTCTACGAGCAGTACTTC.

This rearrangement joins TRBV6-5 to TRBJ2-2; 12 bases are shared with TRBD2. Trimming took 5 bases from V and 6 from J; bases not matched to a gene: 13. Germline assignment: CDR1 MNHEY and CDR2 SVGAGI. The CDR3 length is 18 residues. The CDR3 is CASSDTGTGLAGSGELFF. CDR3 coding DNA: TGTGCCAGCAGTGATACCGGGACCGGACTAGCGGGATCCGGGGAGCTGTTTTTT.

With regard to this clonotype: The junction shows a germline mismatch at one end, possibly a read error. This rearrangement joins TRBV11-2 to TRBJ2-1; no clear D gene. Germline values: CDR1 SGHAT, CDR2 FQNNGV. The CDR3 covers 16 residues. The CDR3 nucleotides are TGTGTCAGCAGCTTAGAACGGCGTTCTTCCTACAATGAACAGTTCTTC. Protein product: CVSSLERRSSYNEQFF.

In this sample, this clonotype turned up a few times. The chain links TRBV5-1 to TRBJ2-3; perhaps TRBD1 as D (6 bases). The germline V gene encodes CDR1 SGHRS and CDR2 YFSETQ. V was cut by 4 bases and J by 3 bases, with 12 bases left in between. CDR3 length: 14 residues. CDR3 amino acids: CASSLGQTTDTQYF. The CDR3 DNA follows: TGCGCCAGCAGCCTAGGACAGACGACAGATACGCAGTATTTT.

This clonotype was counted only a few times. This chain uses TRBV29-1 with TRBJ1-1, with D uncertain. This CDR3 spans 13 amino acids. V lost 6 bases and J 0 bases, leaving 11 bases between the germline ends. CDR1 and CDR2 from the germline V gene are SQVTM and ANQGSEA. CDR3 loop: CSVANFLNTEAFF. CDR3 in DNA: TGCAGCGTCGCAAACTTCCTGAACACTGAAGCTTTCTTT. Supplemented by reference TRBV29-1 and TRBJ1-1, the full variable domain reads SAVISQKPSRDICQRGTSLTIQCQVDSQVTMMFWYRQQPGQSLTLIATANQGSEATYESGFVIDKFPISRPNLTFSTLTVSNMSPEDSSIYLCSVANFLNTEAFFGQGTRLTVV.

CDR3 DNA: TGTGCCAGCAGCTTAGGCAGGGGGCGCCCCGGAAATGAAAAACTGTTTTTT. As protein: CASSLGRGRPGNEKLFF. The V and J genes are TRBV7-8 and TRBJ1-4, with TRBD1 matching 8 bases. J was trimmed by 5 bases and V by 1 base; bases with no gene match: 9. Germline assignment: CDR1 SGHVS and CDR2 FQNEAQ. The CDR3 sequence is 17 residues long.

With regard to this clonotype: The conserved phenylalanine or tryptophan normally closing the CDR3 is absent here, so this likely arose from a read error. The chain combines TRBV7-8 with TRBJ1-6; weak D call: TRBD1 (5 bases). Per germline, CDR1 SGHVS and CDR2 FQNEAQ. The CDR3 sequence is 16 residues long. The CDR3 bases are TGTGCCAGCAGCTTAGCGCTGGGCGGACAAAATTCAGCCCTCCACTCT. Translated: CASSLALGGQNSALHS.

Details on this clonotype: Since a much larger clone is just one base distant, this may be a read error. The gene calls are TRBV4-1 and TRBJ2-7, with 8 bases aligning to TRBD1. This CDR3 contains 15 residues. CDR1 and CDR2 (germline): MGHRA, YSYEKL. CDR3: CASSQEDRASYGQYF. Written as DNA, the CDR3 is TGCGCCAGCAGCCAAGAGGACAGGGCCTCCTACGGGCAGTACTTC.

V gene TRBV6-2 or TRBV6-3 combines with J gene TRBJ2-3, with D perhaps being TRBD1 or TRBD2 (5 bases each). Between the trimmed V and J ends, which lost 4 bases and 0 bases, there was a span of 17 bases. CDR1 is MNHEY, CDR2 SVGEGT, per germline. The CDR3 covers 17 residues. The chain's CDR3 is CASSSSPGRGSTDTQYF. The CDR3, as DNA: TGTGCCAGCAGTTCCTCCCCGGGACGGGGCAGCACAGATACGCAGTATTTT.

This clonotype was seen a few times. This chain joins TRBV12-3 or TRBV12-4 and TRBJ2-3; TRBD1 matches at 12 bases. Unmatched junction bases numbered 7, after V lost 6 bases and J lost 3 bases. CDR3 size: 16 residues. In DNA, the CDR3 is TGTGCCAGCAGGCCACCGGGACAGGGGGCGACAGATACGCAGTATTTT. Its protein is CASRPPGQGATDTQYF.

Points on this clonotype: This may be a read error: a much more frequent sequence differs by one nucleotide. This chain links TRBV12-3 or TRBV12-4 with TRBJ1-1, with 10 bases matching TRBD1. There are 16 residues in the CDR3. With 8 bases clipped from V and 3 bases from J, the junction kept 12 bases outside the gene matches. Here the CDR3 reads CASCSWTGGTYTEAFF. In nucleotides, the CDR3 is TGTGCCAGCTGCTCGTGGACAGGGGGGACCTACACTGAAGCTTTCTTT.

The chain combines TRBV5-4 with TRBJ2-3, with unresolved D. Between the trimmed V and J ends, which lost 3 bases and 4 bases, there was a span of 12 bases. In germline, CDR1 is SGHNT, CDR2 YYREEE (reference sequence). The CDR3 extends over 14 amino acids. Here the CDR3 DNA reads TGTGCCAGCAGCTCTGGCCGAAACGCAGATACGCAGTATTTT. It translates to CASSSGRNADTQYF.

A note on this clonotype: A read error may produce the germline difference seen at one junction end. The chain recombines TRBV6-2 or TRBV6-3 with TRBJ2-1; D uncertain. The CDR3 runs 13 residues. Germline-derived CDR1 and CDR2 are MNHEY and SVGEGT. This chain's CDR3 is CVSSYLGLREQFF. Here the CDR3 DNA reads TGTGTCAGCAGTTATCTTGGATTACGTGAGCAGTTCTTC.

DNA of the CDR3: TGTGCCAGCAGCTATTCTCGGGGGTTAGCTTTCTTT. It specifies CASSYSRGLAFF. The chain combines TRBV5-8 with TRBJ1-1; TRBD1 is a possible D gene (5 bases). This CDR3 has 12 residues. Trimming shortened V by 3 bases and J by 10 bases, and 13 bases separated the two germline ends. Germline CDR1 SGHTS, CDR2 YDEGEE.

The rearrangement links TRBV10-3 to TRBJ2-5, with 10 bases that match TRBD2. Trimming cost V 2 bases and J 1 base; bases outside gene matches: 7. Looked up from germline, CDR1 is ENHRY and CDR2 is SYGVKD. The CDR3 totals 17 residues. DNA of the CDR3: TGTGCCATCAGTGAGCTCAGCGGGGGGGCGAGCCAAGAGACCCAGTACTTC. It codes for CAISELSGGASQETQYF.